This T cell receptor (beta chain) is drawn from a study of beta chain features in type 1 diabetes. The study's findings and limits: It was among patients, rather than healthy donors, that naive, central memory and Treg TCRB repertoires appeared more similar. Type 1 diabetes patients showed a moderate but significant shortening of TCRB CDR3s in all four CD4+ subsets.

Comments on this clone: Antigen: not known.

Researchers reported sorting CD4+ naive, central memory, regulatory and stem cell-like memory cells via CD45RO/CCR7/CD25/CD127/CD95/CD27. Sequencing targeted expressed TCRB transcripts, as all isolated RNA had been reverse transcribed. The method was immunoSEQ multiplex PCR; TCRdb's version includes in-frame clones alone and lacks a portion of them. The profile shows 900,000 or so clones, about a sixth of them singletons. The germline V gene has CDR1 MDHEN and CDR2 SYDVKM. CDR3 length equals 18 residues. V lost 5 bases to trimming and J lost 5 bases, with 27 bases between them. This sequence was found in a young woman in good health. This chain links TRBV28 with TRBJ1-1; D is undetermined. The sample consisted of naive CD4+ T cells from blood. DNA of the CDR3: TGTGCCAGCAGTCCGTCTCCGGTTTTACTGGGCGGTAGGACTGAAGCTTTCTTT. Translation: CASSPSPVLLGGRTEAFF.